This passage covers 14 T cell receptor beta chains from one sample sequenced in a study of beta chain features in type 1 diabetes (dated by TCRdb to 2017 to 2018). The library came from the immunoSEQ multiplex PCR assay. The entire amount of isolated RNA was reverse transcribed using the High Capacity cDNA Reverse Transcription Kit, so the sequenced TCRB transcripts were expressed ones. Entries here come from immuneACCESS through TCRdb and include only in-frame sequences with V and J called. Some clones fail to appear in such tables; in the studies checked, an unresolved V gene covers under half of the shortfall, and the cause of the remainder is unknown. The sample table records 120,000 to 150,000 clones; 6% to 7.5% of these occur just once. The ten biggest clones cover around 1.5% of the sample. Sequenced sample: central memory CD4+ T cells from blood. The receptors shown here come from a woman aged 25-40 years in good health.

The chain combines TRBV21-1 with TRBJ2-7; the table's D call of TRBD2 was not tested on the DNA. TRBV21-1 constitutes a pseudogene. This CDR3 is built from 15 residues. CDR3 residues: CATPPTSGFSYEQYF. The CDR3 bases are TGTGCCACCCCACCGACTAGCGGGTTCTCCTACGAGCAGTACTTC.

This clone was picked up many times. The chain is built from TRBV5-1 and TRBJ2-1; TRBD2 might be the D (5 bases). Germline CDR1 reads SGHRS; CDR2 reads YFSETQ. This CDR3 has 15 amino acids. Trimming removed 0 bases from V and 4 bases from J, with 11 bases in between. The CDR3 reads CASSLDVGLYNEQFF. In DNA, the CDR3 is TGCGCCAGCAGCTTGGATGTTGGACTGTACAATGAGCAGTTCTTC.

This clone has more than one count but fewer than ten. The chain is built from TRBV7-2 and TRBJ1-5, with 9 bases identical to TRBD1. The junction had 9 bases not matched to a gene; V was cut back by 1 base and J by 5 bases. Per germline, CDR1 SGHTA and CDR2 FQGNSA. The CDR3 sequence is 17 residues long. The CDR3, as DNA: TGTGCCAGCAGCTTAGGAGGATCGGGACAGGGCTATCAGCCCCAGCATTTT. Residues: CASSLGGSGQGYQPQHF.

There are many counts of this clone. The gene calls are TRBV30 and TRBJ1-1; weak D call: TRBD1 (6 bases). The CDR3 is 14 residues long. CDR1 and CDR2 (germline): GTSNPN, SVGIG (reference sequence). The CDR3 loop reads CAFNTGTMNTEAFF. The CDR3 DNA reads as TGTGCATTCAACACCGGGACAATGAACACTGAAGCTTTCTTT. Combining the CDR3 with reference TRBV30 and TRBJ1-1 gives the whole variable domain SQTIHQWPATLVQPVGSPLSLECTVEGTSNPNLYWYRQAAGRGLQLLFYSVGIGQISSEVPQNLSASRPQDRQFILSSKKLLLSDSGFYLCAFNTGTMNTEAFFGQGTRLTVV.

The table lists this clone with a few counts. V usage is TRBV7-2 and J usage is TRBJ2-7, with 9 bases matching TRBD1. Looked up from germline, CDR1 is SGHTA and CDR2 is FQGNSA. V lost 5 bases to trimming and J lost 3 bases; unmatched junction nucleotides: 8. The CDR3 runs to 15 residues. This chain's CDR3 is CASSLLGQGGYEQYF. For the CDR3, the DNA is TGTGCCAGCAGCCTCTTGGGACAGGGCGGCTACGAGCAGTACTTC.

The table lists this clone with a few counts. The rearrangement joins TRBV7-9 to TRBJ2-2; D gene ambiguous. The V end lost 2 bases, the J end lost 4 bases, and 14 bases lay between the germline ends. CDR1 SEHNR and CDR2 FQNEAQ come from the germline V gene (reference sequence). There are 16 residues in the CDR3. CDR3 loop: CASSLRSERSTGELFF. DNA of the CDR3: TGTGCCAGCAGCTTACGGTCGGAGCGTTCCACCGGGGAGCTGTTTTTT.

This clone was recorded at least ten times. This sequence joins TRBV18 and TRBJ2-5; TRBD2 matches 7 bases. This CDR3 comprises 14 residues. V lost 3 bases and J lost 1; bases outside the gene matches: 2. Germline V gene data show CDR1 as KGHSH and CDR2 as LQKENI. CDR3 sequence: CASSPIAGQETQYF. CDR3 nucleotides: TGTGCCAGCTCACCGATAGCGGGCCAAGAGACCCAGTACTTC.

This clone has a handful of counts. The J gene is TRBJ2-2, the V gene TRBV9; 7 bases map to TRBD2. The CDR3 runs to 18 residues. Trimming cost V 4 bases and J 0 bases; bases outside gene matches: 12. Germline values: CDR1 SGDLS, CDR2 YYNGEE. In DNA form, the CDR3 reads TGTGCCAGCAGCACCTTAGCGGGTGGCATCGCGAACACCGGGGAGCTGTTTTTT. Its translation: CASSTLAGGIANTGELFF.

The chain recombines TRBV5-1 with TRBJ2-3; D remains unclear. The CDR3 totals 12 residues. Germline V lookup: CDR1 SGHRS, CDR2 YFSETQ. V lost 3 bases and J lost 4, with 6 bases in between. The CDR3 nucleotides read TGCGCCAGCAGCTCGGGTGCAGATACGCAGTATTTT. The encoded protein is CASSSGADTQYF.

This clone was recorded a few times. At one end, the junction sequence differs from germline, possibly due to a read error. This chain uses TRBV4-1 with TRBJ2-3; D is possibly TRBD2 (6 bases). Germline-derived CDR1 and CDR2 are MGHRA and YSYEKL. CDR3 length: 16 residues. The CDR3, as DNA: TGTGCCAGCAGCCAATTAGCCGGGACTAGCACAGATACGCAGTATTTT. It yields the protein CASSQLAGTSTDTQYF.

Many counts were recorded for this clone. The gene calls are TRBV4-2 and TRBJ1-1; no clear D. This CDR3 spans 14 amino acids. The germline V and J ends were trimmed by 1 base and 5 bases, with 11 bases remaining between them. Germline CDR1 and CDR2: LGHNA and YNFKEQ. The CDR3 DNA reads TGTGCCAGCAGCCAAGTTGGCAGCGTAACTGAAGCTTTCTTT. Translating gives CASSQVGSVTEAFF.

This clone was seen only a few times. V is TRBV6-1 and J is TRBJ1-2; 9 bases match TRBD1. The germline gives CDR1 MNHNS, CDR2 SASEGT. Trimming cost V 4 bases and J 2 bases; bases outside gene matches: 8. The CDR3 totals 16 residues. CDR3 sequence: CASSARSGTGNYGYTF. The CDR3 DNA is TGTGCCAGCAGTGCTAGGTCCGGGACAGGGAACTATGGCTACACCTTC.

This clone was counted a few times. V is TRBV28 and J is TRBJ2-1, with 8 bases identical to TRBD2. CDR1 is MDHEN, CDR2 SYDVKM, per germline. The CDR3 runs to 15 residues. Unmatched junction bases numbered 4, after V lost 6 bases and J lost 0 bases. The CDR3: CASSGGGYSYNEQFF. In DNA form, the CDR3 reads TGTGCCAGCAGCGGGGGGGGTTACTCCTACAATGAGCAGTTCTTC.

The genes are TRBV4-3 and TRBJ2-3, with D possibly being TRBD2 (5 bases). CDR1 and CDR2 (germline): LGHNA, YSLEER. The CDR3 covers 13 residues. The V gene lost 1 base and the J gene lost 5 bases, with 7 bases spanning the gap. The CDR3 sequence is CASSQGAGDTQYF. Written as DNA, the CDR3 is TGCGCCAGCAGCCAAGGCGCGGGAGATACGCAGTATTTT.